This TCR beta chain was found in a study of blood T cells in healthy people across ages. Study-level findings and limits: Among T cells, TCR beta diversity per million cells dropped roughly linearly as age rose. TCR beta diversity tracked closely with naive T cell percentage.

The authors ran a second PCR of about 6 to 12 cycles using a sample-barcoded 5' primer and a J-beta primer mix. Tags on each cDNA molecule came from a template-switch adaptor with 12 random nucleotides. From the 5' RACE reads, TCRdb called clonotypes with MiXCR, one entry per CDR3 protein. In the table there are about 620,000 distinct CDR3 sequences, under 25% of which are singletons. Worth noting for this clonotype: Antigen specificity is unknown.

Extraction of total RNA produced a minimum of 5.5 micrograms from each sample. The CDR3 consists of 13 residues. Germline CDR1 is DFQATT and CDR2 is SNEGSKA (reference sequence). V shed 3 bases and J 10 bases; nucleotides not matched to a gene: 4. Sequenced input: blood. This TCR was recovered from a man in his sixties or seventies in good health. This sequence joins TRBV20-1 and TRBJ2-6; TRBD1 aligns across 9 bases. CDR3 nucleotide sequence: TGCAGTGCTAGTCCTGGGACAGGGAACGTCCTGACTTTC. It codes for CSASPGTGNVLTF.